This TCR beta chain was recorded in a study of blood T cell repertoires in COVID-19. Across the study: In each case, the material was cDNA or gDNA derived from T cells, B-cell-depleted T cells, or PBMCs.

Germline trimming cut 3 bases from V and 3 bases from J; bases unmatched to any gene: 3. This CDR3 has 13 residues. CDR1 is GTSNPN and CDR2 is SVGIG in the germline V gene (reference sequence). Using immunoSEQ multiplex PCR, the repertoire was profiled, and TCRdb retains in-frame clones only, with some absent. The sample includes about 210,000 clones, approximately 83% of them seen just once. The sample comprised peripheral blood. The sequence was obtained from a woman in her thirties or forties with active or convalescent COVID-19. The genes are TRBV30 and TRBJ2-3, with TRBD2 matching over 7 bases. In DNA, the CDR3 is TGTGCCTGGAGGTGGGGAGGGACAGATACGCAGTATTTT. It encodes CAWRWGGTDTQYF.